The 2 T cell receptor beta chains below were found in one sample sequenced in a study of long-term antiretroviral therapy in people with HIV. The immunoSEQ assay was v3.0, run at survey level. Libraries were prepared by immunoSEQ multiplex PCR; TCRdb keeps only in-frame clonotypes and omits some of them. This table holds some 25,000 clones, around 84% found once. Material: unsorted PBMCs, obtained 3 years after starting antiretroviral therapy. The receptors derive from a man between 45 and 60 years old with HIV.

Only a few counts were recorded for this clone. The gene calls are TRBV7-6 and TRBJ1-6; 8 nucleotides line up with TRBD1. V shed 2 bases, J shed 9 bases, and the junction held 12 bases outside the gene matches. The germline V gene encodes CDR1 SGHVS and CDR2 FNYEAQ. The CDR3 is 17 residues long. CDR3 sequence: CASSLRGGGQATSPLHF. In nucleotides, the CDR3 is TGTGCCAGCAGCTTAAGGGGTGGGGGACAGGCCACTTCACCCCTCCACTTT.

This chain links TRBV29-1 with TRBJ1-1; D not resolved. The germline gives CDR1 SQVTM, CDR2 ANQGSEA. This CDR3 spans 12 amino acids. Trimming took off 4 bases at V and 3 bases at J, with 9 bases between the two ends. The CDR3 DNA follows: TGCAGCGTTGGAGAGGGCGACACTGAAGCTTTCTTT. It is translated as CSVGEGDTEAFF.